Following are 4 T cell receptor beta chains from one sample sequenced in a study of T cell responses to AZD1222 COVID-19 vaccine. This table comes from immunoSEQ multiplex PCR, and its TCRdb copy is limited to in-frame clones, with some not included. The repertoire includes roughly 100,000 clones, roughly 85% of them detected once, and about 2.5% sits in the top ten. The sample consisted of peripheral blood, taken 28 days after the second AZD1222 dose. These receptors came from an adult who received the AZD1222 COVID-19 vaccine.

This clone appeared a single time. CDR3 sequence: CASSGGTSSREKLFF. The CDR3, as DNA: TGTGCCAGCAGCGGAGGGACATCCAGTCGGGAAAAACTGTTTTTT. This chain joins TRBV9 and TRBJ1-4; weak D call: TRBD1 (6 bases). The germline gives CDR1 SGDLS, CDR2 YYNGEE. The CDR3 has 15 amino acids. V shed 3 bases and J shed 8 bases, with 17 bases lying between them.

V gene TRBV19 combines with J gene TRBJ1-1, with TRBD1 matching over 7 bases. CDR1 is LNHDA and CDR2 is SQIVND in the germline V gene (reference sequence). Losses at the gene ends were 1 base for V and 1 base for J; bases not matched to a gene: 9. The CDR3 length is 17 residues. This CDR3 is CASSIGPGQIANTEAFF. The CDR3 DNA reads as TGTGCCAGTAGTATAGGCCCGGGACAGATAGCGAACACTGAAGCTTTCTTT.

V gene TRBV24-1 combines with J gene TRBJ2-5, with 9 bases lining up with TRBD1. The CDR3 length is 15 residues. Trimming at V came to 6 bases and at J to 5 bases, leaving 9 bases not matched to a gene. CDR1 KGHDR and CDR2 SFDVKD come from the germline V gene. The CDR3 region has the DNA TGTGCCACCAGTTACAGGGGGCGGTCGGGGGAGACCCAGTACTTC. As protein: CATSYRGRSGETQYF.

The CDR3, as DNA: TGTGCCAGCTCACCAGCTCACAGAGGCTCTGGAAACACCATATATTTT. Protein: CASSPAHRGSGNTIYF. This chain connects TRBV18 to TRBJ1-3; no clear D. Germline V lookup: CDR1 KGHSH, CDR2 LQKENI. The CDR3 has 16 residues. The V end was cut by 2 bases, the J end by 0 bases, with 11 bases between.